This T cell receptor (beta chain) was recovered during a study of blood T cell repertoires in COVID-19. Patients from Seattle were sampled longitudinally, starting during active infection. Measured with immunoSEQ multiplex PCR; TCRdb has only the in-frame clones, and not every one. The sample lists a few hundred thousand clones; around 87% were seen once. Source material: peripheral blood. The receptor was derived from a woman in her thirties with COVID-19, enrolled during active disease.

DNA for the CDR3: TGCGCCAGCAGCTCTCAGGGTTCTTTGGAGACCCAGTACTTC. Translation: CASSSQGSLETQYF. The V and J genes are TRBV5-1 and TRBJ2-5; maybe TRBD1 (5 bases). The V end lost 3 bases, the J end lost 5 bases, and 14 bases lay between the germline ends. Germline values: CDR1 SGHRS, CDR2 YFSETQ. This CDR3 region has 14 residues.